A selection of T cell receptor beta chains follows, all from one sample in a study of pediatric ulcerative colitis. Sequencing was performed with immunoSEQ multiplex PCR; in TCRdb, only in-frame clones are kept and a portion is missing. Here the sample spans roughly 60,000 clones, over 80% being singletons. Sequencing was carried out using blood. These TCRs come from a boy between 10 and 17 years old who was a control in a study of pediatric ulcerative colitis. The CDR3 runs from the conserved cysteine through the conserved F or W. The D gene is left open where the match is weak.

v_gene,d_gene,j_gene,CDR3aa
TRBV7-6,.,TRBJ1-6,CASSLGRINSPLHF
TRBV28,TRBD1,TRBJ2-7,CATRTGVSYEQYF
TRBV2,.,TRBJ1-6,CASRLRVGSPLHF
TRBV5-1,TRBD2,TRBJ2-2,CASSPMGGSPGELFF
TRBV11-2,.,TRBJ2-1,CASSLDGAGHFEQFF
TRBV10-3,.,TRBJ1-5,CAIREGPNQPQHF
TRBV11-1,TRBD2,TRBJ2-7,CASSSGLAGGDEQYF
TRBV5-1,.,TRBJ2-2,CASSLEAGGHTGELFF
TRBV4-1,.,TRBJ2-7,CASSQVLRTETYEQYF
TRBV7-2,.,TRBJ1-1,CASSSNHRGTEAFF
TRBV19,.,TRBJ1-1,CASSRTGLAEAFF
TRBV5-1,.,TRBJ1-1,CASSLNGGLTNTEAFF
TRBV2,TRBD1,TRBJ1-1,CASLETGVMNTEAFF
TRBV27,TRBD2,TRBJ2-1,CASSWDYRYEQFF
TRBV29-1,.,TRBJ2-5,CSVRKGGSGWETQYF
TRBV6-6,TRBD2,TRBJ2-7,CASRPPGLAGYYEQYF
TRBV27,TRBD1,TRBJ2-7,CASSLSGTVYEQYF
TRBV7-9,.,TRBJ1-1,CASSAGTGAFF
TRBV5-1,.,TRBJ1-1,CASSLDPGAGTEAFF
TRBV25-1,TRBD1,TRBJ1-2,CASTVGLPTGGENYGYTF
TRBV25-1,TRBD1,TRBJ1-2,CASSVTGQGSGYTF
TRBV21-1,.,TRBJ1-5,CASSKAKKGRQPQHF
TRBV28,.,TRBJ1-1,CASERANTEAFF
TRBV5-4,TRBD1,TRBJ2-7,CASSSGQGSYEQYF
TRBV28,.,TRBJ1-1,CASSLWGEAFF
TRBV4-2,.,TRBJ2-1,CASSQEPGYNEQFF
TRBV5-4,.,TRBJ1-4,CASSLGHGAEKLFF
TRBV13,TRBD2,TRBJ2-3,CASSPGGLAGTDTQYF
TRBV2,.,TRBJ2-1,CASSEALWGGKFF
TRBV5-4,TRBD1,TRBJ2-3,CASSLGQGVADTQYF
TRBV28,.,TRBJ1-2,CASSLSRGANYGYTF
TRBV4-3,.,TRBJ1-2,CASSHIVRGARGYTF
TRBV9,.,TRBJ2-3,CASSDGGGLTDTQYF
TRBV10-1,.,TRBJ1-3,CASSESFSGNTIYF
TRBV7-9,.,TRBJ2-1,CASSLSTLDEQFF
TRBV28,TRBD2,TRBJ2-7,CASSPLAGVGSSYEQYF
TRBV18,TRBD1,TRBJ1-4,CASSPGTGGYNEKLFF
TRBV2,.,TRBJ1-6,CARGDGRNSPLHF
TRBV18,.,TRBJ1-4,CASSPQGEGFEEKLFF
TRBV7-9,.,TRBJ2-3,CASSLNGDRTDTQYF
TRBV30,.,TRBJ2-7,CAWSAGVISEQYF
TRBV5-1,.,TRBJ1-6,CASSEGPNNSPLHF
TRBV28,TRBD2,TRBJ2-5,CASSLFLGAPGLAGPRQETQYF
TRBV27,.,TRBJ2-3,CASTRRGPYPDTQYF
TRBV18,.,TRBJ2-3,CASSTSELTDTQYF
TRBV7-6,TRBD2,TRBJ2-3,CASSHGTRVDTQYF
TRBV5-3,TRBD1,TRBJ1-6,CARRWTGGSSYNSPLHF
TRBV13,TRBD1,TRBJ1-4,CASSHTRTGLNEKLFF
TRBV7-8,.,TRBJ2-7,CASSPLRRSLSYEQYF
TRBV6-1,.,TRBJ2-1,CASSEGSGPYNEQFF